This is a list of T cell receptor beta chains from one sample in a study of T cells after yellow fever vaccination. TCRdb re-analysed the 5' RACE reads in MiXCR, keeping a single row per CDR3 protein. The sample includes 200,000 to 250,000 distinct CDR3 sequences, 6.5% to 8.5% of them seen just once. Specimen: CD4+ T cells sorted from PBMCs, collected 15 days after the yellow fever booster vaccination. Every receptor here comes from a man aged 30 to 39 who received the YFV17D yellow fever vaccine. Each CDR3 is given with its conserved first and last residue. Fields, in order: clone size, J gene, V gene, CDR3 length, D gene, CDR3 protein, CDR3 DNA. D genes are given only for firm matches. Only part of the rows carry a size: once, few, many, or a class if the clone is expanded.

. | TRBJ1-4 | TRBV30 | 14 | . | CAWSTRQVQEKLFF | TGTGCCTGGAGTACCCGACAGGTCCAAGAAAAACTGTTTTTT
. | TRBJ1-6 | TRBV28 | 13 | . | CASSPGDNLPLHF | TGTGCCAGCAGCCCCGGGGACAACTTACCCCTCCACTTT
few | TRBJ2-1 | TRBV18 | 15 | TRBD2 | CASSPPGGLAEEQFF | TGTGCCAGCTCACCACCGGGGGGTCTAGCGGAAGAGCAGTTCTTC
many | TRBJ2-5 | TRBV10-3 | 12 | . | CAISDAQETQYF | TGTGCCATCAGTGACGCCCAAGAGACCCAGTACTTC
many | TRBJ1-5 | TRBV4-2 | 14 | . | CASSQDTRGQPQHF | TGTGCCAGCAGCCAAGACACTCGAGGTCAGCCCCAGCATTTT
many | TRBJ2-1 | TRBV2 | 15 | TRBD2 | CASSVTSGRLGGQFF | TGTGCCAGCAGTGTGACTAGCGGGAGATTAGGCGGGCAGTTCTTC
few | TRBJ2-3 | TRBV7-9 | 16 | . | CASSLRVASFTDTQYF | TGTGCCAGCAGCTTAAGGGTCGCTAGCTTCACAGATACGCAGTATTTT
. | TRBJ2-7 | TRBV20-1 | 15 | TRBD1 | CSARGDGTGGYEQYF | TGCAGTGCTAGAGGGGACGGGACAGGGGGCTACGAGCAGTACTTC
many | TRBJ2-7 | TRBV6-2/TRBV6-3 | 15 | . | CASSYSTRSSYEQYF | TGTGCCAGCAGTTACTCGACGAGGAGCTCCTACGAGCAGTACTTC
few | TRBJ2-3 | TRBV7-2 | 14 | TRBD2 | CASSLQRGGDTQYF | TGTGCCAGCAGCCTACAGCGGGGGGGGGATACGCAGTATTTT